A single sample gave rise to the 10 T cell receptor beta chains below, sequenced in a study of vaccination effects on CD4 cells after COVID-19. Their cognate antigens are unknown. Using immunoSEQ multiplex PCR, the repertoire was profiled, and TCRdb retains in-frame clones only, with some absent. The sample shows about 39,000 clones, under 70% of them seen only once. It was after approximately 11 days of culture that CD4+ T cells were isolated. The vaccine given was either BNT162b2 or mRNA-1273, in two doses. The sample in question was CD4+ T cells from PBMCs cultured without peptide, obtained after COVID-19 vaccination. These receptors were obtained from a human donor who received a COVID-19 vaccine.

The table lists this clone with a few counts. This chain joins TRBV6-1 and TRBJ2-1; TRBD2 agrees at 11 bases. With 3 bases clipped from V and 8 bases from J, the junction kept 6 bases outside the gene matches. CDR3 length: 15 residues. The germline V gene has CDR1 MNHNS and CDR2 SASEGT. The CDR3 loop reads CASSEATSGSHEQFF. The CDR3 coding sequence is TGTGCCAGCAGTGAGGCCACTAGCGGGAGTCATGAGCAGTTCTTC.

The chain combines TRBV7-9 with TRBJ1-5; D is ambiguous. CDR3 size: 15 residues. V was shortened by 2 bases and J by 0 bases, with 8 bases between the two germline ends. Germline loops: CDR1 SEHNR, CDR2 FQNEAQ (reference sequence). CDR3 residues: CASSLRSDSNQPQHF. The CDR3 DNA is TGTGCCAGCAGCTTACGGTCGGATAGCAATCAGCCCCAGCATTTT.

This clone has just a few counts. This chain uses TRBV6-5 with TRBJ1-4; 9 nucleotides align to TRBD1. The germline gives CDR1 MNHEY, CDR2 SVGAGI. The CDR3 consists of 14 residues. V lost 6 bases to trimming and J lost 5 bases; unmatched junction nucleotides: 4. CDR3: CASRVGQGNEKLFF. The CDR3 nucleotides read TGTGCCAGCAGAGTTGGACAGGGGAATGAAAAACTGTTTTTT.

The CDR3 is CASSSGQGGNQPQHF. The CDR3 DNA reads TGTGCCAGCAGTTCGGGACAGGGGGGCAATCAGCCCCAGCATTTT. The chain links TRBV6-5 to TRBJ1-5, with 11 bases aligning to TRBD1. Germline values: CDR1 MNHEY, CDR2 SVGAGI. Unmatched junction bases numbered 1, after V lost 4 bases and J lost 2 bases. The CDR3 covers 15 residues.

The chain uses TRBV5-1 and TRBJ2-7; D gene unclear. The CDR3 contains 15 residues. Trimming took off 6 bases at V and 2 bases at J, with 18 bases between the two ends. CDR1 is SGHRS, CDR2 YFSETQ, per germline. The CDR3 DNA sequence: TGCGCCAGCAATGAGCTACCGGGTTCCCCCTACGAGCAGTACTTC. Residues: CASNELPGSPYEQYF.

V and J are TRBV14 and TRBJ2-3, with 8 nucleotides matching TRBD2. Trimming at V came to 4 bases and at J to 5 bases, leaving 8 bases not matched to a gene. Germline CDR1 reads SGHDN; CDR2 reads FVKESK. This CDR3 spans 15 amino acids. CDR3 amino acids: CASSRYGGGLDTQYF. The CDR3 DNA reads TGTGCCAGCAGCCGGTATGGCGGGGGGCTAGATACGCAGTATTTT. Looking up the rest from reference TRBV14 and TRBJ2-3 gives the full variable domain: EAGVTQFPSHSVIEKGQTVTLRCDPISGHDNLYWYRRVMGKEIKFLLHFVKESKQDESGMPNNRFLAERTGGTYSTLKVQPAELEDSGVYFCASSRYGGGLDTQYFGPGTRLTVL.

The chain has TRBV7-2 and TRBJ2-5, with no clear D. Germline V gives CDR1 SGHTA, CDR2 FQGNSA. The CDR3 runs to 13 residues. Trimming stripped 8 bases from V and 5 bases from J, with 15 bases between. The CDR3 DNA is TGTGCCAGCGCCCTGACTCTTGGGGAGACCCAGTACTTC. This codes for CASALTLGETQYF.

This clone appeared a few times. The chain recombines TRBV5-5 with TRBJ2-1; 7 bases fit TRBD2. V lost 4 bases to trimming and J lost 3 bases; unmatched junction nucleotides: 10. The CDR3 is 16 residues long. Per the germline V gene, CDR1 is SGHKS and CDR2 is YYEKEE (reference sequence). The CDR3 reads CASSVRGGLSYNEQFF. The CDR3 nucleotides are TGTGCCAGCAGCGTACGCGGGGGTTTGAGCTACAATGAGCAGTTCTTC.

The CDR3 region has the DNA TGTGCCAGCTCACAGGGGACAGGGATGAACACTGAAGCTTTCTTT. Residues: CASSQGTGMNTEAFF. V and J are TRBV18 and TRBJ1-1; 9 bases fit TRBD1. V shed 4 bases and J 0 bases; nucleotides not matched to a gene: 3. Germline CDR1 is KGHSH and CDR2 is LQKENI. The CDR3 runs 15 residues.

The chain links TRBV3-1 (or the pseudogene TRBV3-2) to TRBJ2-5, with D perhaps TRBD2 (6 bases). The CDR3 is 16 amino acids. V was shortened by 1 base and J by 2 bases, with 14 bases between the two germline ends. Germline assignment: CDR1 LGHDT and CDR2 YNNKEL (reference sequence). This CDR3 is CASSQGARGGQETQYF. The CDR3 nucleotides are TGTGCCAGCAGCCAAGGTGCAAGGGGAGGACAAGAGACCCAGTACTTC.